This is a list of T cell receptor beta chains from one sample in a study of cytomegalovirus exposure and HLA in healthy donors. The protocol was immunoSEQ multiplex PCR, while the TCRdb copy is restricted to in-frame clones and leaves out a portion. Of some 180,000 clones in the sample, 85% were seen once. The sequenced material came from PBMCs. All receptors come from a woman aged 50 to 65 in good health and CMV-seronegative. The CDR3 runs from the conserved cysteine through the conserved F or W. Fields, in order: D gene, V gene, clone size, J gene, CDR3 DNA, CDR3 protein. D genes are given only for firm matches. Rows may omit the clone size; those that give it use once, few, many or a size class.

D gene: .; V gene: TRBV19; clone size: .; J gene: TRBJ1-1; CDR3 DNA: TGTGCCAGTAGTATAGCAGTTAACACTGAAGCTTTCTTT; CDR3 protein: CASSIAVNTEAFF
D gene: TRBD1; V gene: TRBV6-5; clone size: .; J gene: TRBJ2-1; CDR3 DNA: TGTGCCAGCAGTTACGCGGGACAGGGGGTTCGGGGTGAGCAGTTCTTC; CDR3 protein: CASSYAGQGVRGEQFF
D gene: .; V gene: TRBV4-3; clone size: .; J gene: TRBJ2-7; CDR3 DNA: TGCGCCAGCAGCCAAGGCCTTCGGAGCTCCTACGAGCAGTACTTC; CDR3 protein: CASSQGLRSSYEQYF
D gene: TRBD1; V gene: TRBV5-1; clone size: .; J gene: TRBJ1-4; CDR3 DNA: TGCGCCAGCAGCCTCGGGACAGTTTATGAAAAACTGTTTTTT; CDR3 protein: CASSLGTVYEKLFF
D gene: .; V gene: TRBV5-1; clone size: few; J gene: TRBJ2-5; CDR3 DNA: TGCGCCAGCAGCTTGGCCAGCGGACAGAGGTTCCAAGAGACCCAGTACTTC; CDR3 protein: CASSLASGQRFQETQYF
D gene: TRBD2; V gene: TRBV27; clone size: .; J gene: TRBJ2-6; CDR3 DNA: TGTGCCAGCTGTAAGGGGACTAGCGGGAGTCCCGGGGCCAACGTCCTGACTTTC; CDR3 protein: CASCKGTSGSPGANVLTF
D gene: .; V gene: TRBV18; clone size: .; J gene: TRBJ2-5; CDR3 DNA: TGTGCCAGCTCCCGTGGGGGGACCAACGCACAAGAGACCCAGTACTTC; CDR3 protein: CASSRGGTNAQETQYF
D gene: TRBD1; V gene: TRBV11-2; clone size: .; J gene: TRBJ2-7; CDR3 DNA: TGTGCCAGCAGCTCTTTGGGACAGGGGTCCTACGAGCAGTACTTC; CDR3 protein: CASSSLGQGSYEQYF
D gene: .; V gene: TRBV2; clone size: .; J gene: TRBJ1-1; CDR3 DNA: TGTGCCAGAGAGCCCCGAACAGGGCTGGACACTGAAGCTTTCTTT; CDR3 protein: CAREPRTGLDTEAFF
D gene: .; V gene: TRBV9; clone size: once; J gene: TRBJ2-2; CDR3 DNA: TGTGCCAGCAGCGCGCTCAACTTCGGGGGAAGAACCGGGGAGCTGTTTTTT; CDR3 protein: CASSALNFGGRTGELFF
D gene: .; V gene: TRBV7-2; clone size: .; J gene: TRBJ2-2; CDR3 DNA: TGTGCCAGCAGCTCCTTCGGGAAGCAACTCGGCGGGGAGCTGTTTTTT; CDR3 protein: CASSSFGKQLGGELFF
D gene: TRBD1; V gene: TRBV7-8; clone size: .; J gene: TRBJ1-5; CDR3 DNA: TGTGCCAGCAGCTTAGAATTGGACAGGGGCAATCAGCCCCAGCATTTT; CDR3 protein: CASSLELDRGNQPQHF
D gene: TRBD1; V gene: TRBV7-9; clone size: .; J gene: TRBJ1-2; CDR3 DNA: TGTGCCAGCAGCTCGACAGGGCGTTTCTCCTATGGCTACACCTTC; CDR3 protein: CASSSTGRFSYGYTF
D gene: .; V gene: TRBV27; clone size: .; J gene: TRBJ2-5; CDR3 DNA: TGTGCCAGCAGGTATCAGGGCGGAGAGACCCAGTACTTC; CDR3 protein: CASRYQGGETQYF
D gene: TRBD2; V gene: TRBV19; clone size: .; J gene: TRBJ2-7; CDR3 DNA: TGTGCCAGTAGTAATAGCGGGAGGACCTACGAGCAGTACTTC; CDR3 protein: CASSNSGRTYEQYF
D gene: TRBD1; V gene: TRBV7-9; clone size: .; J gene: TRBJ1-1; CDR3 DNA: TGTGCCAGCAGCTTAGGAACAGGGGCGGCTTTCTTT; CDR3 protein: CASSLGTGAAFF
D gene: TRBD2; V gene: TRBV27; clone size: .; J gene: TRBJ2-7; CDR3 DNA: TGTGCCAGCAGTTTATCGACTAGCCCAACCTACGAGCAGTACTTC; CDR3 protein: CASSLSTSPTYEQYF
D gene: .; V gene: TRBV9; clone size: .; J gene: TRBJ1-2; CDR3 DNA: TGTGCCAGCAGCCTAGGACAGTTTGGGGGCTACACCTTC; CDR3 protein: CASSLGQFGGYTF
D gene: .; V gene: TRBV28; clone size: .; J gene: TRBJ1-2; CDR3 DNA: TGTGCCAGCAGTTCCGGAGGAACAGGGCTTATAAACTATGGCTACACCTTC; CDR3 protein: CASSSGGTGLINYGYTF
D gene: .; V gene: TRBV19; clone size: .; J gene: TRBJ2-2; CDR3 DNA: TGTGCCAGTAGTATCTCGGCCGGGGAGCTGTTTTTT; CDR3 protein: CASSISAGELFF
D gene: .; V gene: TRBV4-3; clone size: .; J gene: TRBJ2-6; CDR3 DNA: TGCGCCAGCAGCCAAGAGGGGCTAGGGTCTGGGGCCAACGTCCTGACTTTC; CDR3 protein: CASSQEGLGSGANVLTF
D gene: TRBD2; V gene: TRBV5-4; clone size: .; J gene: TRBJ2-7; CDR3 DNA: TGTGCCAGCAGCCCGGGACTAGCGGCTGAGCAGTACTTC; CDR3 protein: CASSPGLAAEQYF
D gene: TRBD2; V gene: TRBV7-3; clone size: .; J gene: TRBJ2-1; CDR3 DNA: TGTGCCAGCAGCCTCGGACTAGTATTGGGAAATGAGCAGTTCTTC; CDR3 protein: CASSLGLVLGNEQFF
D gene: TRBD2; V gene: TRBV14; clone size: .; J gene: TRBJ2-7; CDR3 DNA: TGTGCCAGCAGCCTCCTCGGGGGGGGTGGAACCTACGAGCAGTACTTC; CDR3 protein: CASSLLGGGGTYEQYF
D gene: TRBD1; V gene: TRBV6-5; clone size: .; J gene: TRBJ1-1; CDR3 DNA: TGTGCCAGCAGTTACCGCCCGGACAGGGCGAACACTGAAGCTTTCTTT; CDR3 protein: CASSYRPDRANTEAFF
D gene: .; V gene: TRBV27; clone size: .; J gene: TRBJ1-2; CDR3 DNA: TGTGCCAGCAGTTTACAGGGGAACTATGGCTACACCTTC; CDR3 protein: CASSLQGNYGYTF
D gene: TRBD1; V gene: TRBV5-4; clone size: .; J gene: TRBJ2-2; CDR3 DNA: TGTGCCAGCAGCTGGACAGGGGGGAACACCGGGGAGCTGTTTTTT; CDR3 protein: CASSWTGGNTGELFF
D gene: TRBD1; V gene: TRBV7-2; clone size: few; J gene: TRBJ2-1; CDR3 DNA: TGTGCCAGCAGCCTCCAGGGGGCAGTCCTAAACAATGAGCAGTTCTTC; CDR3 protein: CASSLQGAVLNNEQFF
D gene: .; V gene: TRBV28; clone size: .; J gene: TRBJ2-7; CDR3 DNA: TGTGCCAGCAGTGATTTTTCGGTATTCACCTACGAGCAGTACTTC; CDR3 protein: CASSDFSVFTYEQYF
D gene: .; V gene: TRBV11-2; clone size: once; J gene: TRBJ2-2; CDR3 DNA: TGTGCCAGCAGCCCACTCGCGGCCACCTCCCAGGAGCTGTTTTTT; CDR3 protein: CASSPLAATSQELFF
D gene: TRBD1; V gene: TRBV6-1; clone size: .; J gene: TRBJ2-2; CDR3 DNA: TGTGCCAGCAGTGAAAACAGGGGAATAAGTGGGGAGCTGTTTTTT; CDR3 protein: CASSENRGISGELFF
D gene: TRBD2; V gene: TRBV5-1; clone size: .; J gene: TRBJ2-1; CDR3 DNA: TGCGCCAGCAGCTTTAGCGGGGCTTCCTACAATGAGCAGTTCTTC; CDR3 protein: CASSFSGASYNEQFF
D gene: .; V gene: TRBV4-3; clone size: .; J gene: TRBJ2-3; CDR3 DNA: TGCGCCAGCAGCCGGAGGTCGGGTAGCACAGATACGCAGTATTTT; CDR3 protein: CASSRRSGSTDTQYF
D gene: .; V gene: TRBV5-1; clone size: .; J gene: TRBJ1-3; CDR3 DNA: TGCGCCAGCAGACTGAGGGAGGGTGGAAACACCATATATTTT; CDR3 protein: CASRLREGGNTIYF
D gene: .; V gene: TRBV19; clone size: .; J gene: TRBJ2-7; CDR3 DNA: TGTGCCAGTAGTCGAGGTAAGTACGAGCAGTACTTC; CDR3 protein: CASSRGKYEQYF
D gene: .; V gene: TRBV7-2; clone size: .; J gene: TRBJ2-2; CDR3 DNA: TGTGCCAGCAGCTTAGGAGGGGGACGGACCGGGGAGCTGTTTTTT; CDR3 protein: CASSLGGGRTGELFF
D gene: TRBD1; V gene: TRBV6-5; clone size: few; J gene: TRBJ1-2; CDR3 DNA: TGTGCCAGCAGGAGGGGGCAAGGGCAAGGCTACACCTTC; CDR3 protein: CASRRGQGQGYTF
D gene: .; V gene: TRBV19; clone size: .; J gene: TRBJ2-7; CDR3 DNA: TGTGCCAGTAAACCGGGACACCAATCCTACGAGCAGTACTTC; CDR3 protein: CASKPGHQSYEQYF
D gene: .; V gene: TRBV28; clone size: .; J gene: TRBJ2-5; CDR3 DNA: TGTGCCAGCAGCTTCCCCGGAGCCAGGGGTCGAGAGACCCAGTACTTC; CDR3 protein: CASSFPGARGRETQYF
D gene: TRBD1; V gene: TRBV28; clone size: .; J gene: TRBJ2-5; CDR3 DNA: TGTGCCAGCAGGTCACAGGGGGCGGCGGAGACCCAGTACTTC; CDR3 protein: CASRSQGAAETQYF
D gene: .; V gene: TRBV12-2; clone size: .; J gene: TRBJ1-5; CDR3 DNA: TGTGCAAGTCGCTTAGAAGGGACAGGGGATGGGATAAGCAATCAGCCCCAGCATTTT; CDR3 protein: CASRLEGTGDGISNQPQHF
D gene: .; V gene: TRBV4-3; clone size: .; J gene: TRBJ1-3; CDR3 DNA: TGCGCCAGCAGCCAAGACCACAGCGGCAGGCCTGGAAACACCATATATTTT; CDR3 protein: CASSQDHSGRPGNTIYF
D gene: TRBD2; V gene: TRBV5-1; clone size: .; J gene: TRBJ2-7; CDR3 DNA: TGCGCCAGCAGCCGGGTAGTAGCGGGAGACGAGCAGTACTTC; CDR3 protein: CASSRVVAGDEQYF
D gene: .; V gene: TRBV27; clone size: .; J gene: TRBJ2-7; CDR3 DNA: TGTGCCAGCAGCCCTGACTGGAGAATAGGCGAGCAGTACTTC; CDR3 protein: CASSPDWRIGEQYF
D gene: .; V gene: TRBV12-2; clone size: once; J gene: TRBJ2-7; CDR3 DNA: TGTGCAAGTCGCTTAACCATTAGCGGGAGGTACTACGAGCAGTACTTC; CDR3 protein: CASRLTISGRYYEQYF
D gene: .; V gene: TRBV27; clone size: .; J gene: TRBJ2-3; CDR3 DNA: TGTGCCAGCAGTTTGGGTGTGGGAGGCACAGATACGCAGTATTTT; CDR3 protein: CASSLGVGGTDTQYF
D gene: .; V gene: TRBV13; clone size: .; J gene: TRBJ1-2; CDR3 DNA: TGTGCCAGTAGCAACCCCCGGACCTGGGGGAGGGATGGCTACACCTTC; CDR3 protein: CASSNPRTWGRDGYTF
D gene: TRBD2; V gene: TRBV28; clone size: .; J gene: TRBJ2-3; CDR3 DNA: TGTGCCAGCAGTTTCCCCCCGACTAGCGGGAGGGCCAGAGATACGCAGTATTTT; CDR3 protein: CASSFPPTSGRARDTQYF
D gene: .; V gene: TRBV27; clone size: .; J gene: TRBJ1-1; CDR3 DNA: TGTGCCAGCATGGTACTAGGGAACACTGAAGCTTTCTTT; CDR3 protein: CASMVLGNTEAFF
D gene: TRBD2; V gene: TRBV20-1; clone size: .; J gene: TRBJ2-1; CDR3 DNA: TGCAGTGCTGATCCGGGACTAGAGCAGTTCTTC; CDR3 protein: CSADPGLEQFF
D gene: .; V gene: TRBV7-6; clone size: .; J gene: TRBJ2-4; CDR3 DNA: TGTGCCAGCAGCTCAGACCCAGGGCTTCAGTACTTC; CDR3 protein: CASSSDPGLQYF
D gene: .; V gene: TRBV7-2; clone size: .; J gene: TRBJ2-6; CDR3 DNA: TGTGCCAGCAGCGGAACAGGGTTGGCTGGGGCCAACGTCCTGACTTTC; CDR3 protein: CASSGTGLAGANVLTF
D gene: TRBD1; V gene: TRBV7-8; clone size: .; J gene: TRBJ1-5; CDR3 DNA: TGTGCCAGCAGCTTAGGGACAGGGCGCAATCAGCCCCAGCATTTT; CDR3 protein: CASSLGTGRNQPQHF
D gene: TRBD2; V gene: TRBV5-1; clone size: .; J gene: TRBJ2-1; CDR3 DNA: TGCGCCAGCATGGCAACTAGCGGGGACAATGAGCAGTTCTTC; CDR3 protein: CASMATSGDNEQFF